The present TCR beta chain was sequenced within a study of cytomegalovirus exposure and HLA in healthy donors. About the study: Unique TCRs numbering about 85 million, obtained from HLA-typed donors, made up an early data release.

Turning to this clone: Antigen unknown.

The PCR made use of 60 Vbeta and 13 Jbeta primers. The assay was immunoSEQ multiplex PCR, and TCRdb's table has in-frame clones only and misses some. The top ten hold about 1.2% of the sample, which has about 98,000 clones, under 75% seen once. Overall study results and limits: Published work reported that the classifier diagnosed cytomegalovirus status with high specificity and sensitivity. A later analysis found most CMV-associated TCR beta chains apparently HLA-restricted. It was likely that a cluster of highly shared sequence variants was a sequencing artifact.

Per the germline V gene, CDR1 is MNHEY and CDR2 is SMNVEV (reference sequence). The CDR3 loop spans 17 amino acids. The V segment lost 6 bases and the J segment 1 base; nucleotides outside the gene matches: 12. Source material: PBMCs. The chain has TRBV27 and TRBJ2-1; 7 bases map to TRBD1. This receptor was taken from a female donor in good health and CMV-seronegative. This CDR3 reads CASSPPRGGPSYNEQFF. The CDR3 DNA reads TGTGCCAGCAGCCCTCCCCGAGGGGGCCCTTCCTACAATGAGCAGTTCTTC.